These 10 T cell receptor beta chains originate from one sample sequenced in a study of blood T cell repertoires in COVID-19. The data were produced by immunoSEQ multiplex PCR, yet TCRdb's version contains in-frame clones alone and is incomplete. The table records over 200,000 clones, 70% to 90% of them present only once. The specimen sequenced was PBMCs or T cells enriched from blood (not recorded which). All receptors come from a man between 18 and 35 years old who had recovered from COVID-19.

This clone was counted a few times. The sample contains more than one DNA sequence encoding this CDR3. The chain joins TRBV7-9 to TRBJ1-4, with 10 bases aligning to TRBD1. CDR3 length equals 14 residues. Germline lookup yields CDR1 SEHNR and CDR2 FQNEAQ (reference sequence). Trimming took 5 bases from V and 5 from J; bases not matched to a gene: 2. CDR3 amino acids: CASSPGQGNEKLFF. The CDR3, as DNA: TGTGCCAGCAGCCCGGGACAGGGGAATGAAAAACTGTTTTTT.

The CDR3 sequence: CASSLLTATNEKLFF. The CDR3 nucleotides read TGCGCCAGCAGCCTACTGACAGCAACTAATGAAAAACTGTTTTTT. This rearrangement joins TRBV5-1 to TRBJ1-4; possibly TRBD1 for D (5 bases). CDR1 SGHRS and CDR2 YFSETQ come from the germline V gene. CDR3 size: 15 residues. Trimming shortened V by 4 bases and J by 0 bases, and 10 bases separated the two germline ends.

V usage is TRBV7-9 and J usage is TRBJ2-3, with D uncertain. Trimming took 5 bases from V and 13 from J, leaving 22 bases between them. The CDR3 runs 14 residues. From germline, CDR1 is SEHNR and CDR2 FQNEAQ (reference sequence). The CDR3 protein is CASSPYPRSVLEYF. The CDR3 nucleotides are TGTGCCAGCAGCCCCTACCCCCGGAGCGTTTTAGAGTATTTT.

V and J are TRBV19 and TRBJ1-2, with D perhaps TRBD1 (6 bases). The length of the CDR3 is 14 residues. Trimming shortened V by 10 bases and J by 8 bases, and 23 bases separated the two germline ends. CDR1 is LNHDA, CDR2 SQIVND, per germline (reference sequence). The CDR3 here is CAIRAAGASLGYTF. In nucleotides, the CDR3 is TGTGCCATTCGAGCCGCAGGGGCCAGTTTGGGCTACACCTTC.

The chain is built from TRBV19 and TRBJ1-5; 9 bases are a match to TRBD1. CDR3 length: 13 residues. V was clipped by 5 bases and J by 6 bases; unmatched bases: 2. Germline lookup yields CDR1 LNHDA and CDR2 SQIVND (reference sequence). CDR3 in amino acids: CASSLQGAQPQHF. CDR3 coding DNA: TGTGCCAGTAGTCTACAGGGGGCTCAGCCCCAGCATTTT.

This chain links TRBV27 with TRBJ1-1; the D gene is possibly TRBD1 (5 bases). In germline, CDR1 is MNHEY, CDR2 SMNVEV (reference sequence). The CDR3 is made up of 15 amino acids. V shed 6 bases and J shed 4 bases, with 18 bases lying between them. CDR3 residues: CASSLLWAGGTEAFF. The CDR3, as DNA: TGTGCCAGCAGCCTCCTTTGGGCCGGGGGCACTGAAGCTTTCTTT.

The gene calls are TRBV28 and TRBJ2-1; 7 bases are a match to TRBD2. Losses at the gene ends were 6 bases for V and 8 bases for J; bases not matched to a gene: 7. The CDR3 length is 13 residues. Germline CDR1 and CDR2: MDHEN and SYDVKM. The CDR3 DNA reads TGTGCCAGCAGGCGGGAGAGGATCGATGAGCAGTTCTTC. This encodes CASRRERIDEQFF.

This chain joins TRBV15 and TRBJ2-6; no firm D call. Germline V gene data show CDR1 as LNHNV and CDR2 as YYDKDF (reference sequence). Trimming left V 1 base short and J 0 bases short, with 4 bases between. The CDR3 covers 15 residues. The CDR3 region has the DNA TGTGCCACCAGCAGAGCAGGCTCTGGGGCCAACGTCCTGACTTTC. Residues: CATSRAGSGANVLTF.

This chain connects TRBV19 to TRBJ1-2; unclear D gene. The V end lost 9 bases, the J end lost 1 base, and 12 bases lay between the germline ends. This CDR3 contains 13 residues. Germline V lookup: CDR1 LNHDA, CDR2 SQIVND (reference sequence). This chain's CDR3 is CASKLGFNYGYTF. DNA of the CDR3: TGTGCCAGCAAACTCGGGTTTAACTATGGCTACACCTTC. Full variable domain (remainder filled in from reference TRBV19 and TRBJ1-2): DGGITQSPKYLFRKEGQNVTLSCEQNLNHDAMYWYRQDPGQGLRLIYYSQIVNDFQKGDIAEGYSVSREKKESFPLTVTSAQKNPTAFYLCASKLGFNYGYTFGSGTRLTVV.

The gene calls are TRBV5-1 and TRBJ2-1, with D tentatively TRBD2 (6 bases). Germline V gene sequence: CDR1 SGHRS, CDR2 YFSETQ. The ends were cut back, 0 bases at V and 4 bases at J, with 14 bases in the middle. The CDR3 consists of 16 residues. In nucleotides, the CDR3 is TGCGCCAGCAGCTTGGGATGGAGGGGTGAATACAATGAGCAGTTCTTC. This sequence encodes CASSLGWRGEYNEQFF.